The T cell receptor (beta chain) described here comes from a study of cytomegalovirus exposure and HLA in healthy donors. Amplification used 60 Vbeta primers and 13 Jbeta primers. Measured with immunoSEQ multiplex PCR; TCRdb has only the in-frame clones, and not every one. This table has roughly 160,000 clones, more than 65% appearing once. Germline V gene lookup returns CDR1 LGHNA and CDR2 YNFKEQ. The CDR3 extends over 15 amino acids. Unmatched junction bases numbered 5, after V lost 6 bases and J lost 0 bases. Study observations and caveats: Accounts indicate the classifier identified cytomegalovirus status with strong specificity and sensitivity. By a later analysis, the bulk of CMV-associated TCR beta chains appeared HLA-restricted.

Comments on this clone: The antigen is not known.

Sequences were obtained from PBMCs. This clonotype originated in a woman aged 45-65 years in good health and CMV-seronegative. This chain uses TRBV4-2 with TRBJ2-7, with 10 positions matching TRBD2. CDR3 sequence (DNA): TGTGCCAGCAGTCTGTCTAGCGGGAGCTCCTACGAGCAGTACTTC. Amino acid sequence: CASSLSSGSSYEQYF.